These 28 T cell receptor beta chains share one sample of origin, sequenced in a study of blood T cell repertoires in COVID-19. Produced via immunoSEQ multiplex PCR; TCRdb's table is partial and in-frame only. The sample contains hundreds of thousands of clones, about nine tenths of which appear only once. The sample comprised peripheral blood. These receptors were taken from a woman in her twenties or thirties with COVID-19, enrolled during active disease.

This clone has more than one count but fewer than ten. The rearrangement joins TRBV12-3 or TRBV12-4 to TRBJ1-5; D gene unclear. With 6 bases removed from V and 9 bases from J, the gap between germline ends came to 12 bases. The CDR3 has 12 residues. CDR3 nucleotide sequence: TGTGCCAGCAGCCTTGGTGGGAGGCCCCAGCATTTT. It specifies CASSLGGRPQHF.

The V and J genes are TRBV30 and TRBJ2-7, with unresolved D. V lost 0 bases to trimming and J lost 3 bases, with 9 bases between them. CDR1 and CDR2 (germline): GTSNPN, SVGIG (reference sequence). CDR3 length: 13 amino acids. CDR3 region: CAWSVGSGYEQYF. The DNA for the CDR3 is TGTGCCTGGAGTGTAGGCTCGGGCTACGAGCAGTACTTC.

V is TRBV7-8 and J is TRBJ2-3; 7 positions match TRBD2. J lost 2 bases, V lost 5 bases, and 7 bases had no gene match. This CDR3 region has 15 residues. Germline CDR1 reads SGHVS; CDR2 reads FQNEAQ. The CDR3 DNA reads TGTGCCAGCAGCCACAGCGGGACCTACACAGATACGCAGTATTTT. Protein: CASSHSGTYTDTQYF.

The chain employs TRBV10-3 and TRBJ2-7; 8 bases align to TRBD1. Unmatched junction bases numbered 7, after V lost 3 bases and J lost 3 bases. The length of the CDR3 is 15 residues. In germline, CDR1 is ENHRY, CDR2 SYGVKD. The CDR3 DNA reads TGTGCCATCAGTGACTCAGGACAGGGATACTACGAGCAGTACTTC. Translated, it gives CAISDSGQGYYEQYF.

The chain recombines TRBV5-1 with TRBJ2-3; 13 bases map to TRBD2. The CDR3 totals 16 residues. Germline trimming cut 1 base from V and 6 bases from J; bases unmatched to any gene: 5. Germline CDR1 is SGHRS and CDR2 is YFSETQ. This chain's CDR3 is CASSLTSGGAFDTQYF. CDR3 DNA: TGCGCCAGCAGCTTGACTAGCGGGGGGGCCTTTGATACGCAGTATTTT.

In DNA form, the CDR3 reads TGTGCCAGCAGCCAGGGTACCAACTATGGCTACACCTTC. Translated: CASSQGTNYGYTF. This chain links TRBV12-3 or TRBV12-4 with TRBJ1-2; possible D gene TRBD1, 5 bases. Deletions cut 6 bases from V and 2 bases from J, with 10 bases between. There are 13 residues in the CDR3.

The chain recombines TRBV11-2 with TRBJ1-2; TRBD1 is a possible D gene (6 bases). This CDR3 region has 13 residues. Germline V CDR1 and CDR2: SGHAT, FQNNGV. Trimming pared 1 base from V and 5 bases from J, leaving 8 bases between. The CDR3 is CASSLGQGYGYTF. CDR3 sequence (DNA): TGTGCCAGCAGCTTAGGCCAGGGGTATGGCTACACCTTC. The whole variable domain, remainder taken from reference TRBV11-2 and TRBJ1-2, is EAGVAQSPRYKIIEKRQSVAFWCNPISGHATLYWYQQILGQGPKLLIQFQNNGVVDDSQLPKDRFSAERLKGVDSTLKIQPAKLEDSAVYLCASSLGQGYGYTFGSGTRLTVV.

The chain uses TRBV12-2 and TRBJ2-1; TRBD2 is the table's D call, not checked against the DNA. TRBV12-2 is a pseudogene segment. CDR3 size: 15 residues. CDR3 sequence reads: CASRRLPGGFNEQFF. The DNA of the CDR3 is TGTGCAAGTCGCCGCTTGCCGGGGGGGTTCAATGAGCAGTTCTTC.

This sequence joins TRBV5-1 and TRBJ2-2; 7 nucleotides align to TRBD1. The CDR3 totals 14 residues. The V segment lost 9 bases and the J segment 0 bases; nucleotides outside the gene matches: 5. Germline assignment: CDR1 SGHRS and CDR2 YFSETQ. The CDR3 here is CATTGQANTGELFF. The CDR3 DNA sequence: TGCGCCACCACAGGACAGGCGAACACCGGGGAGCTGTTTTTT.

This sequence joins TRBV28 and TRBJ1-2; tentative D call: TRBD1 (6 bases). This CDR3 contains 12 residues. Germline-derived CDR1 and CDR2 are MDHEN and SYDVKM. Trimming took 10 bases from V and 6 from J, leaving 15 bases between them. The CDR3 sequence is CAIPWGGNGYTF. The CDR3 nucleotides are TGTGCCATCCCATGGGGGGGCAATGGCTACACCTTC.

The chain has TRBV9 and TRBJ1-1; the match to TRBD1 covers 7 bases. J gave up 0 bases and V 0 bases, and 11 bases lay outside the gene matches. Germline loops: CDR1 SGDLS, CDR2 YYNGEE. This CDR3 is built from 18 residues. The CDR3 DNA is TGTGCCAGCAGCGTAGTGGCTGGGACAGCATCCATGAACACTGAAGCTTTCTTT. Translating it yields CASSVVAGTASMNTEAFF.

A single count supports this clone. This chain links TRBV24-1 with TRBJ2-1; TRBD1 might be the D (6 bases). The CDR3 covers 15 residues. V lost 3 bases, J lost 10 bases, and 18 bases lay in between. Germline values: CDR1 KGHDR, CDR2 SFDVKD. In nucleotides, the CDR3 is TGTGCCACCAGTGATCCCGACAGGCCCCTTCGGGAGCAGTTCTTC. This codes for CATSDPDRPLREQFF.

The V call is TRBV7-9, the J call TRBJ1-3, with TRBD1 as a possible D gene (6 bases). This CDR3 is built from 16 residues. In germline, CDR1 is SEHNR, CDR2 FQNEAQ (reference sequence). V dropped 5 bases and J dropped 0 bases, with 14 bases sitting between them. CDR3 sequence (DNA): TGTGCCAGCAGCCCACCAGGGGCAAGCTCTGGAAACACCATATATTTT. The encoded protein is CASSPPGASSGNTIYF. Supplemented by reference TRBV7-9 and TRBJ1-3, the full variable domain reads DTGVSQNPRHKITKRGQNVTFRCDPISEHNRLYWYRQTLGQGPEFLTYFQNEAQLEKSRLLSDRFSAERPKGSFSTLEIQRTEQGDSAMYLCASSPPGASSGNTIYFGEGSWLTVV.

The J gene is TRBJ1-2, the V gene TRBV12-3 or TRBV12-4; 9 nucleotides match TRBD1. The V gene end was trimmed by 6 bases and the J gene end by 8 bases; junction bases not matched to a gene: 7. The CDR3 totals 13 residues. The chain's CDR3 is CASSLRTGEGYTF. The CDR3 DNA follows: TGTGCCAGCAGCCTCAGGACAGGGGAAGGCTACACCTTC.

The chain couples TRBV20-1 to TRBJ2-1, with 8 positions matching TRBD2. V shed 3 bases and J 15 bases; nucleotides not matched to a gene: 13. Germline V CDR1 and CDR2: DFQATT, SNEGSKA (reference sequence). This CDR3 is built from 13 residues. In DNA form, the CDR3 reads TGCAGTGCTAGTGGGCCGAGCGGACTAGCTCTGTTCTTC. Translation: CSASGPSGLALFF.

V gene TRBV2 combines with J gene TRBJ1-2; possibly TRBD1 for D (6 bases). Germline assignment: CDR1 SNHLY and CDR2 FYNNEI. This CDR3 spans 15 amino acids. The V end was cut by 7 bases, the J end by 13 bases, with 28 bases between. The CDR3 protein is CASILLPGQLAVLTF. The CDR3 bases are TGTGCCAGCATTCTGCTCCCGGGACAACTGGCCGTACTCACCTTC.

This clone was counted only a few times. The chain couples TRBV11-2 to TRBJ1-3; 9 positions agree with TRBD1. The junction had 11 bases not matched to a gene; V was cut back by 1 base and J by 4 bases. CDR1 is SGHAT and CDR2 is FQNNGV in the germline V gene. This CDR3 contains 18 residues. The CDR3 reads CASSLARGQGEGGNTIYF. For the CDR3, the DNA is TGTGCCAGCAGCTTAGCCCGGGGACAGGGCGAAGGAGGAAACACCATATATTTT.

V gene TRBV6-5 combines with J gene TRBJ2-5; the match to TRBD2 covers 7 bases. J was trimmed by 1 base and V by 6 bases; bases with no gene match: 5. Germline V gene data show CDR1 as MNHEY and CDR2 as SVGAGI. The CDR3 loop spans 14 amino acids. CDR3 amino acids: CASRTGLPQETQYF. Written as DNA, the CDR3 is TGTGCCAGCAGAACGGGACTACCCCAAGAGACCCAGTACTTC.

In its sample, this clone was seen once. This sequence joins TRBV5-5 and TRBJ2-5; 7 nucleotides match TRBD1. J was trimmed by 5 bases and V by 0 bases; bases with no gene match: 10. Germline values: CDR1 SGHKS, CDR2 YYEKEE (reference sequence). CDR3 length: 16 amino acids. CDR3 bases: TGTGCCAGCAGCTTGGGCGACAGGGCCCACTGGGAGACCCAGTACTTC. Translated: CASSLGDRAHWETQYF.

The V call is TRBV4-1, the J call TRBJ2-2; 7 bases match TRBD1. The V gene's germline CDR1 is MGHRA and CDR2 YSYEKL. The CDR3 totals 17 residues. V shed 0 bases and J 1 base; nucleotides not matched to a gene: 5. The CDR3 DNA is TGCGCCAGCAGCCAAGATAGGGGGCGATTGAACACCGGGGAGCTGTTTTTT. It is translated as CASSQDRGRLNTGELFF.

This clone was recorded only once. The chain has TRBV3-1 (or the pseudogene TRBV3-2) and TRBJ2-5; TRBD2 matches at 9 bases. CDR3 length equals 16 residues. Per the germline V gene, CDR1 is LGHDT and CDR2 is YNNKEL (reference sequence). With 1 base clipped from V and 5 bases from J, the junction kept 8 bases outside the gene matches. The CDR3 region is CASSQVNLAGRETQYF. The CDR3 coding sequence is TGTGCCAGCAGCCAAGTTAACCTAGCGGGGCGGGAGACCCAGTACTTC.

The CDR3 region is CASSSPGLANTGELFF. The DNA of the CDR3 is TGTGCCAGCAGCTCCCCCGGACTAGCTAACACCGGGGAGCTGTTTTTT. This chain uses TRBV11-2 with TRBJ2-2, with 8 positions matching TRBD2. The CDR3 extends over 16 amino acids. Germline CDR1 reads SGHAT; CDR2 reads FQNNGV. V lost 4 bases and J lost 2; bases outside the gene matches: 6.

The genes are TRBV28 and TRBJ2-1; 11 bases agree with TRBD2. There are 17 residues in the CDR3. Germline V CDR1 and CDR2: MDHEN, SYDVKM. V gave up 3 bases and J gave up 4 bases; unmatched junction bases: 8. The CDR3: CASSFRGGLAVYNEQFF. The DNA for the CDR3 is TGTGCCAGCAGTTTCCGGGGGGGACTAGCGGTATACAATGAGCAGTTCTTC.

V and J are TRBV15 and TRBJ2-1, with 8 bases that match TRBD2. V lost 3 bases and J lost 8; bases outside the gene matches: 9. The CDR3 length is 15 residues. Germline V gene sequence: CDR1 LNHNV, CDR2 YYDKDF (reference sequence). In nucleotides, the CDR3 is TGTGCCACCAGCAGTTTGGCGGGGGGCGGCGATGAGCAGTTCTTC. This gives the protein CATSSLAGGGDEQFF.

The chain employs TRBV29-1 and TRBJ2-7, with TRBD1 identical over 11 bases. Per the germline V gene, CDR1 is SQVTM and CDR2 is ANQGSEA. The V and J ends lost 7 bases and 6 bases, in that order; junction bases with no gene match: 5. CDR3 size: 12 residues. The CDR3 coding sequence is TGCAGCGCTGGGACAGGGGGAGGCGAGCAGTACTTC. Translating it yields CSAGTGGGEQYF.

The chain combines TRBV10-3 with TRBJ1-2, with unresolved D. Germline V CDR1 and CDR2: ENHRY, SYGVKD. V lost 6 bases to trimming and J lost 7 bases, with 9 bases between them. The CDR3 length is 11 residues. CDR3 loop: CAISSIRGYTF. CDR3 nucleotides: TGTGCCATCAGCTCTATACGTGGCTACACCTTC.

The V gene is TRBV5-4, the J gene TRBJ1-2; maybe TRBD1 (5 bases). V gave up 2 bases and J gave up 0 bases, with 8 bases separating them. Germline values: CDR1 SGHNT, CDR2 YYREEE (reference sequence). This CDR3 is 14 amino acids long. The DNA for the CDR3 is TGTGCCAGCAGCTTCGACAGTACTAACTATGGCTACACCTTC. This sequence encodes CASSFDSTNYGYTF.

The V gene is TRBV11-2, the J gene TRBJ2-5, with D possibly being TRBD2 (7 bases). The germline CDR1 and CDR2 sequences are SGHAT and FQNNGV. The germline V and J ends were trimmed by 6 bases and 5 bases, with 13 bases remaining between them. This CDR3 spans 13 amino acids. As DNA, the CDR3 is TGTGCCAGCAGGAGGGGGGGTGCGGAGACCCAGTACTTC. It yields the protein CASRRGGAETQYF.